Shown below are 30 T cell receptor beta chains from a single sample sequenced in a study of T cells in localized non-small cell lung cancer (dated by TCRdb to 2018 to 2020). Libraries were prepared through the immunoSEQ multiplex PCR assay. This immuneACCESS table, as held by TCRdb, lists in-frame sequences with V and J called but not all clones. Of the missing ones, under half trace to an unresolved V gene in checked studies; the others have no known cause. This sample is represented by some 82,000 clones; 80% of them were singletons. The ten largest clones capture 19% of the sample. The source material was PBMCs, sampled before any cancer treatment. The source of these receptors is a man aged 35 to 70 with stage II squamous cell lung carcinoma.

This chain joins TRBV19 and TRBJ1-6; D gene uncertain. CDR1 is LNHDA and CDR2 is SQIVND in the germline V gene (reference sequence). Between the trimmed V and J ends, which lost 8 bases and 9 bases, there was a span of 20 bases. The length of the CDR3 is 15 residues. CDR3 coding DNA: TGTGCCAGTGCTACCTTCAAGAATTACCTTTCACCCCTCCACTTT. Its protein is CASATFKNYLSPLHF.

The chain is built from TRBV2 and TRBJ2-2; D may be TRBD1 (6 bases). V was trimmed by 7 bases and J by 3 bases, leaving 12 bases between them. The CDR3 sequence is 14 residues long. Germline CDR1 reads SNHLY; CDR2 reads FYNNEI. CDR3 amino acids: CASTLQGHTGELFF. As DNA, the CDR3 is TGTGCCAGCACTTTACAGGGACACACCGGGGAGCTGTTTTTT. The whole variable domain, filled in from reference TRBV2 and TRBJ2-2, reads EPEVTQTPSHQVTQMGQEVILRCVPISNHLYFYWYRQILGQKVEFLVSFYNNEISEKSEIFDDQFSVERPDGSNFTLKIRSTKLEDSAMYFCASTLQGHTGELFFGEGSRLTVL.

The count of this clone is one. The chain combines TRBV7-9 with TRBJ2-7; TRBD1 matches at 9 bases. The CDR3 runs 13 residues. CDR1 and CDR2 from the germline V gene are SEHNR and FQNEAQ (reference sequence). V lost 5 bases to trimming and J lost 6 bases; unmatched junction nucleotides: 5. CDR3 sequence: CASSVGQGTEQYF. CDR3 DNA: TGTGCCAGCAGCGTGGGACAGGGTACCGAGCAGTACTTC.

The chain recombines TRBV9 with TRBJ2-2; tentative D call: TRBD1 (6 bases). The CDR3 extends over 15 amino acids. Germline V gene data show CDR1 as SGDLS and CDR2 as YYNGEE. Trimming pared 0 bases from V and 4 bases from J, leaving 10 bases between. The CDR3 here is CASSVDVRGTGELFF. CDR3 coding DNA: TGTGCCAGCAGCGTAGATGTCAGGGGCACCGGGGAGCTGTTTTTT.

This clone was seen a single time. The chain couples TRBV5-1 to TRBJ2-7; D is undetermined. Germline loops: CDR1 SGHRS, CDR2 YFSETQ. The CDR3 is 12 residues long. V shed 1 base and J shed 2 bases, with 4 bases lying between them. The chain's CDR3 is CASSLTTYEQYF. CDR3 in DNA: TGCGCCAGCAGCTTGACGACCTACGAGCAGTACTTC.

J is TRBJ2-3 and V is TRBV28; TRBD2 matches at 16 bases. The J segment lost 3 bases and the V segment lost 9 bases, leaving 27 bases of the junction unmatched. CDR1 and CDR2 from the germline V gene are MDHEN and SYDVKM. The CDR3 has 23 residues. Here the CDR3 DNA reads TGTGCCAGTTCTCCCAGGTGGGACCTGACACCGGGACTAGCGGGAGGGCCAACAGATACGCAGTATTTT. Translating gives CASSPRWDLTPGLAGGPTDTQYF.

V usage is TRBV9 and J usage is TRBJ2-1; TRBD2 aligns across 16 bases. V lost 0 bases to trimming and J lost 8 bases; unmatched junction nucleotides: 5. The CDR3 sequence is 17 residues long. From germline, CDR1 is SGDLS and CDR2 YYNGEE. CDR3 sequence reads: CASSVVGTSGGADEQFF. The CDR3 DNA reads as TGTGCCAGCAGCGTAGTGGGGACTAGCGGGGGGGCAGATGAGCAGTTCTTC.

The V and J genes are TRBV28 and TRBJ1-1, with D possibly matching TRBD1 (5 bases). The CDR3 contains 14 residues. V was cut by 4 bases and J by 4 bases, with 13 bases left in between. CDR1 and CDR2 from the germline V gene are MDHEN and SYDVKM. This CDR3 is CASSSPGGSTEAFF. Here the CDR3 DNA reads TGTGCCAGCAGTTCTCCGGGGGGTAGCACTGAAGCTTTCTTT.

This chain connects TRBV7-3 to TRBJ1-6; 8 bases align to TRBD1. With V trimmed by 5 bases and J by 9 bases, 6 bases remained unmatched. CDR3 size: 14 residues. Per the germline V gene, CDR1 is SGHTA and CDR2 is FQGTGA. CDR3 loop: CASSTTGGVSPLHF. The CDR3 bases are TGTGCCAGCAGCACTACAGGGGGAGTTTCACCCCTCCACTTT.

This rearrangement joins TRBV12-5 to TRBJ2-1; D remains ambiguous. The V and J ends lost 3 bases and 8 bases respectively, with 11 bases between them. The length of the CDR3 is 13 residues. Germline assignment: CDR1 LGHNT and CDR2 FRNRAP. This CDR3 is CASGFGSGDEQFF. CDR3 nucleotides: TGTGCTAGTGGTTTTGGGTCTGGGGATGAGCAGTTCTTC.

This clone has only one observation. This chain links TRBV28 with TRBJ2-4, with TRBD2 identical over 11 bases. CDR1 and CDR2 (germline): MDHEN, SYDVKM. The junction had 10 bases not matched to a gene; V was cut back by 6 bases and J by 9 bases. The CDR3 consists of 15 residues. In DNA form, the CDR3 reads TGTGCCAGCAGGATTAGCGGGGGGGCCGGTGGCATTCAGTACTTC. This translates into CASRISGGAGGIQYF.

The chain is built from TRBV15 and TRBJ2-3; TRBD2 matches 9 bases. The J segment lost 4 bases and the V segment lost 0 bases, leaving 8 bases of the junction unmatched. Germline assignment: CDR1 LNHNV and CDR2 YYDKDF (reference sequence). There are 17 residues in the CDR3. This CDR3 is CATSRDSLAGRADTQYF. In nucleotides, the CDR3 is TGTGCCACCAGCAGAGATTCGCTAGCGGGGAGGGCAGATACGCAGTATTTT. The full variable domain, in which reference TRBV15 and TRBJ2-3 provide the parts outside the CDR3, is DAMVIQNPRYQVTQFGKPVTLSCSQTLNHNVMYWYQQKSSQAPKLLFHYYDKDFNNEADTPDNFQSRRPNTSFCFLDIRSPGLGDTAMYLCATSRDSLAGRADTQYFGPGTRLTVL.

The rearrangement links TRBV5-4 to TRBJ1-1; D unresolved. CDR3 length equals 12 residues. Looked up from germline, CDR1 is SGHNT and CDR2 is YYREEE (reference sequence). The germline V and J ends were trimmed by 4 bases and 3 bases, with 7 bases remaining between them. This chain's CDR3 is CASSPRDTEAFF. The CDR3 DNA reads as TGTGCCAGCAGCCCACGGGACACTGAAGCTTTCTTT.

This clone was counted a single time. The rearrangement uses TRBV30 and TRBJ1-1; D unresolved. Trimming shortened V by 4 bases and J by 1 base, and 7 bases separated the two germline ends. Germline assignment: CDR1 GTSNPN and CDR2 SVGIG (reference sequence). CDR3 length: 12 residues. The DNA for the CDR3 is TGTGCCTGGATTCTGGAGAACACTGAAGCTTTCTTT. Residues: CAWILENTEAFF.

V gene TRBV30 combines with J gene TRBJ2-7; D is unresolved. The CDR3 totals 13 residues. The V gene's germline CDR1 is GTSNPN and CDR2 SVGIG (reference sequence). V was clipped by 3 bases and J by 5 bases, with 14 bases between them. The CDR3 DNA reads TGTGCCTGGAGCCCCGACGGGTTTGACGAGCAGTACTTC. Translation gives CAWSPDGFDEQYF.

The J gene is TRBJ2-7, the V gene TRBV7-2, with D possibly TRBD1 on 5 matching bases. CDR1 SGHTA and CDR2 FQGNSA come from the germline V gene. V dropped 5 bases and J dropped 13 bases, with 15 bases sitting between them. This CDR3 spans 11 amino acids. This CDR3 reads CASSHAGRAYF. CDR3 bases: TGTGCCAGCAGCCACGCCGGCAGGGCTTACTTC.

This chain links TRBV7-2 with TRBJ2-5, with TRBD2 matching over 10 bases. The CDR3 contains 16 residues. Per germline, CDR1 SGHTA and CDR2 FQGNSA. V shed 5 bases, J shed 5 bases, and the junction held 11 bases outside the gene matches. CDR3 in DNA: TGTGCCAGCAGCACATGGGGGCCACTAGCGGGGGAGACCCAGTACTTC. Its translation: CASSTWGPLAGETQYF.

J is TRBJ2-1 and V is TRBV25-1, with TRBD1 matching over 10 bases. This CDR3 has 16 amino acids. Germline V gene sequence: CDR1 MGHDK, CDR2 SYGVNS. J was trimmed by 9 bases and V by 3 bases; bases with no gene match: 11. The CDR3 here is CASSDEDRGRTGEQFF. The CDR3 DNA sequence: TGTGCCAGCAGTGATGAAGACAGGGGGCGGACCGGTGAGCAGTTCTTC. Full variable domain (missing parts from reference TRBV25-1 and TRBJ2-1): EADIYQTPRYLVIGTGKKITLECSQTMGHDKMYWYQQDPGMELHLIHYSYGVNSTEKGDLSSESTVSRIRTEHFPLTLESARPSHTSQYLCASSDEDRGRTGEQFFGPGTRLTVL.

The chain joins TRBV9 to TRBJ2-3, with 11 bases that match TRBD2. The CDR3 has 17 amino acids. Germline loops: CDR1 SGDLS, CDR2 YYNGEE. The J segment lost 0 bases and the V segment lost 3 bases, leaving 6 bases of the junction unmatched. CDR3 amino acids: CASSARTSGLSTDTQYF. The CDR3 bases are TGTGCCAGCAGCGCCCGGACTAGCGGGTTGAGCACAGATACGCAGTATTTT.

The chain has TRBV11-3 and TRBJ2-1, with 12 positions matching TRBD2. This CDR3 comprises 16 residues. Germline loops: CDR1 SGHNT, CDR2 YENEEA. The J segment lost 8 bases and the V segment lost 1 base, leaving 6 bases of the junction unmatched. The CDR3 DNA sequence: TGTGCCAGCAGCTTAGGGCTAGCGGGAGGGTCGGATGAGCAGTTCTTC. Its protein is CASSLGLAGGSDEQFF.

The chain carries TRBV2 and TRBJ1-4; tentatively, D is TRBD1 (5 bases). The ends were cut back, 8 bases at V and 6 bases at J, with 13 bases in the middle. Germline loops: CDR1 SNHLY, CDR2 FYNNEI. CDR3 length equals 13 residues. The CDR3 nucleotides read TGTGCCAGCGCCCGCGACAGAGATGAAAAACTGTTTTTT. It translates to CASARDRDEKLFF.

This chain connects TRBV5-6 to TRBJ2-5; maybe TRBD2 (6 bases). CDR1 SGHDT and CDR2 YYEEEE come from the germline V gene. The CDR3 extends over 14 amino acids. The germline V and J ends were trimmed by 1 base and 3 bases, with 10 bases remaining between them. The CDR3 nucleotides are TGTGCCAGCAGCTTGAAAGGAGGGAAAGAGACCCAGTACTTC. This translates into CASSLKGGKETQYF.

CDR3 sequence (DNA): TGTGCCAGCAGTCCCCCGGGACTTCAGCGAGAGACCCAGTACTTC. Translating gives CASSPPGLQRETQYF. The genes are TRBV28 and TRBJ2-5; the D gene is possibly TRBD2 (6 bases). The CDR3 sequence is 15 residues long. In germline, CDR1 is MDHEN, CDR2 SYDVKM. Trimming took off 5 bases at V and 4 bases at J, with 17 bases between the two ends.

The chain recombines TRBV28 with TRBJ1-1, with TRBD1 matching over 7 bases. The V segment lost 6 bases and the J segment 2 bases; nucleotides outside the gene matches: 6. The CDR3 has 14 residues. The germline V gene encodes CDR1 MDHEN and CDR2 SYDVKM. CDR3 amino acids: CASRPTGSNTEAFF. The DNA of the CDR3 is TGTGCCAGCAGACCGACAGGGAGCAACACTGAAGCTTTCTTT.

J is TRBJ1-2 and V is TRBV2, with D possibly matching TRBD1 (6 bases). CDR3 length equals 14 residues. Germline V gives CDR1 SNHLY, CDR2 FYNNEI. Trimming removed 3 bases from V and 6 bases from J, with 14 bases in between. The CDR3 spells CASSESGVMDGYTF. CDR3 sequence (DNA): TGTGCCAGCAGTGAGTCAGGGGTAATGGATGGCTACACCTTC.

The gene calls are TRBV2 and TRBJ1-6, with D hard to call. Deletions cut 6 bases from V and 2 bases from J, with 11 bases between. CDR1 SNHLY and CDR2 FYNNEI come from the germline V gene. This CDR3 comprises 15 residues. CDR3 sequence: CASSEPWTYNSPLHF. The CDR3 DNA reads TGTGCCAGCAGCGAGCCTTGGACCTATAATTCACCCCTCCACTTT.

The rearrangement links TRBV13 to TRBJ2-1; 7 bases align to TRBD1. V lost 5 bases and J lost 3; bases outside the gene matches: 4. There are 14 residues in the CDR3. CDR1 and CDR2 (germline): PRHDT, FYEKMQ (reference sequence). CDR3 sequence reads: CASSTGQDYNEQFF. DNA for the CDR3: TGTGCCAGCAGCACCGGACAGGACTACAATGAGCAGTTCTTC.

The gene calls are TRBV4-2 and TRBJ2-7; TRBD2 might be the D (5 bases). The V gene lost 3 bases and the J gene lost 3 bases, with 15 bases spanning the gap. Per the germline V gene, CDR1 is LGHNA and CDR2 is YNFKEQ. This CDR3 contains 15 residues. The CDR3 coding sequence is TGTGCCAGCAGCCAGGGCGACTATACAGACTACGAGCAGTACTTC. This sequence encodes CASSQGDYTDYEQYF.

This sequence joins TRBV27 and TRBJ2-2; D may be TRBD1 (6 bases). The germline V gene encodes CDR1 MNHEY and CDR2 SMNVEV (reference sequence). The CDR3 covers 15 residues. Trimming took off 5 bases at V and 5 bases at J, with 15 bases between the two ends. CDR3 protein: CASSPQGLLTGELFF. For the CDR3, the DNA is TGTGCCAGCAGTCCACAGGGTTTACTGACCGGGGAGCTGTTTTTT.

The chain carries TRBV4-1 and TRBJ2-7; TRBD2 matches at 8 bases. Trimming removed 1 base from V and 6 bases from J; junction bases left unmatched: 5. The CDR3 consists of 14 residues. Germline loops: CDR1 MGHRA, CDR2 YSYEKL. In DNA, the CDR3 is TGCGCCAGCAGCCAAGCGGGACTAGATATCGAGCAGTACTTC. This codes for CASSQAGLDIEQYF.